These 20 T cell receptor beta chains originate from one sample sequenced in a study of a mutant IDH1 vaccine in newly diagnosed glioma. Antigen specificity for these receptors is unknown. The time point here: week 11, during vaccination. Topical imiquimod was applied with each vaccine dose, which held 300 ug of mutant IDH1 20-mer peptide. TCRdb's copy holds only in-frame clones and misses some; the assay was immunoSEQ multiplex PCR. The repertoire includes some 120,000 clones, about 82% of them detected once, and approximately 5% sits in the top ten. The material was PBMCs, obtained from a glioma patient whose treatment included an IDH1 peptide vaccine. The receptors come from a man in his forties with glioma.

Only one count was recorded for this clone. This chain joins TRBV28 and TRBJ2-7, with 8 bases fitting TRBD1. V was clipped by 7 bases and J by 3 bases; unmatched bases: 8. Germline loops: CDR1 MDHEN, CDR2 SYDVKM. The CDR3 is made up of 14 amino acids. The CDR3 DNA follows: TGTGCCAGCACCAAGGACAGGGAATACTACGAGCAGTACTTC. Encoded protein: CASTKDREYYEQYF.

The V call is TRBV5-6, the J call TRBJ2-7, with D possibly matching TRBD2 (5 bases). This CDR3 is 13 amino acids long. V shed 2 bases and J shed 4 bases, with 10 bases lying between them. Germline V gives CDR1 SGHDT, CDR2 YYEEEE. The CDR3 nucleotides read TGTGCCAGCAGCTTACGAGGGAGTTACGAGCAGTACTTC. Translated, it gives CASSLRGSYEQYF.

This clone has just a few counts. Germline and junction disagree at one end, which may indicate a read error. The genes are TRBV7-7 and TRBJ1-5; D uncertain. The CDR3 extends over 13 amino acids. Germline assignment: CDR1 SSHAT and CDR2 FNYEAQ (reference sequence). CDR3 residues: CASSLSPNQPQHF. CDR3 nucleotides: TGTGCTAGCAGCTTATCGCCCAATCAGCCCCAGCATTTT. Using reference TRBV7-7 and TRBJ1-5 for the parts outside the CDR3, the full variable domain is GAGVSQSPRYKVTKRGQDVTLRCDPISSHATLYWYQQALGQGPEFLTYFNYEAQPDKSGLPSDRFSAERPEGSISTLTIQRTEQRDSAMYRCASSLSPNQPQHFGDGTRLSIL.

The genes are TRBV19 and TRBJ2-7, with D possibly TRBD2 on 6 matching bases. Germline loops: CDR1 LNHDA, CDR2 SQIVND (reference sequence). This CDR3 is 15 amino acids long. Trimming removed 5 bases at V and 1 base at J, with 15 bases between. The CDR3 sequence is CASSGGNGGSYEQYF. CDR3 nucleotides: TGTGCCAGTAGTGGAGGGAATGGCGGTTCCTACGAGCAGTACTTC.

The chain is built from TRBV6-9 and TRBJ1-3; 7 positions match TRBD1. V lost 5 bases to trimming and J lost 6 bases; unmatched junction nucleotides: 7. CDR3 length equals 14 residues. Germline lookup yields CDR1 MNHGY and CDR2 SVAAGI. The CDR3 nucleotides are TGTGCCAGCAGTGCCGGGACAGCGGTAAACACCATATATTTT. The encoded protein is CASSAGTAVNTIYF.

The chain is built from TRBV7-2 and TRBJ1-3; D is uncertain. From germline, CDR1 is SGHTA and CDR2 FQGNSA. The CDR3 sequence is 14 residues long. V dropped 3 bases and J dropped 4 bases, with 10 bases sitting between them. CDR3 residues: CASSFDVGGNTIYF. The DNA of the CDR3 is TGTGCCAGCAGCTTCGACGTGGGGGGAAACACCATATATTTT.

The genes are TRBV5-1 and TRBJ2-7; 9 positions agree with TRBD1. V was pared by 4 bases and J by 7 bases, with 12 bases of the junction left unmatched. The germline gives CDR1 SGHRS, CDR2 YFSETQ. The CDR3 has 15 amino acids. The CDR3 DNA reads TGCGCCAGCAGCCGAAATACAGGGGGCGGAGGGGAGCAGTACTTC. This translates into CASSRNTGGGGEQYF.

The J gene is TRBJ2-1, the V gene TRBV7-2; 10 bases are a match to TRBD2. The V segment lost 6 bases and the J segment 4 bases; nucleotides outside the gene matches: 6. Germline V lookup: CDR1 SGHTA, CDR2 FQGNSA. This CDR3 region has 15 residues. DNA for the CDR3: TGTGCCAGCAGATTCGGACTAGCGGTTTACAATGAGCAGTTCTTC. This translates into CASRFGLAVYNEQFF.

The V gene is TRBV7-9, the J gene TRBJ1-6, with D tentatively TRBD1 (6 bases). Trimming removed 1 base from V and 7 bases from J, with 14 bases in between. This CDR3 region has 16 residues. Germline V CDR1 and CDR2: SEHNR, FQNEAQ (reference sequence). CDR3 sequence (DNA): TGTGCCAGCAGCTTAGAGGGGGGGAGAAGCAATTCACCCCTCCACTTT. Amino acids: CASSLEGGRSNSPLHF.

V is TRBV6-6 and J is TRBJ1-3; possibly TRBD1 for D (5 bases). Between the trimmed V and J ends, which lost 6 bases and 1 base, there was a span of 7 bases. CDR1 is MNHNY, CDR2 SVGAGI, per germline (reference sequence). The CDR3 spans 13 residues. The CDR3 coding sequence is TGTGCCAGCAGCGACAGTTCTGGAAACACCATATATTTT. This translates into CASSDSSGNTIYF.

This rearrangement joins TRBV19 to TRBJ2-2; no clear D. The CDR3 is 18 residues long. The V end was cut by 3 bases, the J end by 4 bases, with 21 bases between. CDR1 and CDR2 (germline): LNHDA, SQIVND (reference sequence). The CDR3 reads CASSMDRVGKVITGELFF. The CDR3 nucleotides read TGTGCCAGTAGTATGGATAGGGTTGGGAAGGTGATCACCGGGGAGCTGTTTTTT. The entire variable domain, with the rest obtained from reference TRBV19 and TRBJ2-2, is as follows: DGGITQSPKYLFRKEGQNVTLSCEQNLNHDAMYWYRQDPGQGLRLIYYSQIVNDFQKGDIAEGYSVSREKKESFPLTVTSAQKNPTAFYLCASSMDRVGKVITGELFFGEGSRLTVL.

This chain connects TRBV29-1 to TRBJ1-1, with a weak D call TRBD1 (6 bases). The CDR3 loop spans 12 amino acids. From germline, CDR1 is SQVTM and CDR2 ANQGSEA. Trimming pared 5 bases from V and 1 base from J, leaving 8 bases between. The CDR3 here is CSVIQGNTEAFF. The CDR3 nucleotides read TGCAGCGTTATACAGGGGAACACTGAAGCTTTCTTT.

The chain links TRBV7-6 to TRBJ2-1; 9 nucleotides agree with TRBD2. Trimming removed 5 bases from V and 6 bases from J; junction bases left unmatched: 8. Looked up from germline, CDR1 is SGHVS and CDR2 is FNYEAQ. This CDR3 has 15 amino acids. As DNA, the CDR3 is TGTGCCAGCAGCCCTAGACTAGCGGAAGGCAATGAGCAGTTCTTC. Its translation is CASSPRLAEGNEQFF.

V gene TRBV7-8 combines with J gene TRBJ2-1, with 7 bases identical to TRBD1. Looked up from germline, CDR1 is SGHVS and CDR2 is FQNEAQ. CDR3 length: 12 amino acids. Trimming at V came to 2 bases and at J to 10 bases, leaving 2 bases not matched to a gene. CDR3 in amino acids: CASSLQGVEQFF. The CDR3 bases are TGTGCCAGCAGCTTACAGGGGGTAGAGCAGTTCTTC. Using reference TRBV7-8 and TRBJ2-1 for the parts outside the CDR3, the full variable domain is GAGVSQSPRYKVAKRGQDVALRCDPISGHVSLFWYQQALGQGPEFLTYFQNEAQLDKSGLPSDRFFAERPEGSVSTLKIQRTQQEDSAVYLCASSLQGVEQFFGPGTRLTVL.

This chain connects TRBV4-3 to TRBJ1-3; D gene uncertain. V was shortened by 0 bases and J by 0 bases, with 12 bases between the two germline ends. Germline V CDR1 and CDR2: LGHNA, YSLEER. There are 17 residues in the CDR3. CDR3 loop: CASSQDWTVFSGNTIYF. The CDR3 DNA is TGCGCCAGCAGCCAAGATTGGACCGTATTCTCTGGAAACACCATATATTTT.

V gene TRBV4-2 combines with J gene TRBJ2-5, with D possibly TRBD2 on 5 matching bases. Germline lookup yields CDR1 LGHNA and CDR2 YNFKEQ. V lost 3 bases and J lost 3, with 14 bases in between. The CDR3 is 15 amino acids. CDR3 sequence: CASSHDRREKETQYF. The CDR3 nucleotides read TGTGCCAGCAGCCACGATAGAAGGGAGAAAGAGACCCAGTACTTC.

The chain recombines TRBV29-1 with TRBJ2-3; the D is unclear. Germline V gene sequence: CDR1 SQVTM, CDR2 ANQGSEA. V gave up 3 bases and J gave up 5 bases, with 9 bases separating them. The length of the CDR3 is 12 residues. The CDR3 sequence: CSVEKPRDTQYF. The CDR3 bases are TGCAGCGTTGAGAAGCCCCGAGATACGCAGTATTTT.

The chain couples TRBV7-8 to TRBJ2-1; D perhaps matches TRBD1 (5 bases). V lost 6 bases, J lost 5 bases, and 14 bases lay in between. The CDR3 is made up of 14 amino acids. The V gene's germline CDR1 is SGHVS and CDR2 FQNEAQ. The DNA of the CDR3 is TGTGCCAGCAGTCCAGGGTTACGGAACAATGAGCAGTTCTTC. Amino acid sequence: CASSPGLRNNEQFF.

This clone was counted a single time. The chain couples TRBV12-5 to TRBJ1-1; D not resolved. CDR3 length equals 13 residues. V gave up 1 base and J gave up 14 bases, with 17 bases separating them. Germline assignment: CDR1 LGHNT and CDR2 FRNRAP. In DNA, the CDR3 is TGTGCTAGTGGTTTGGACAGTTTTTGGCTTGGGTTCTTT. It encodes CASGLDSFWLGFF.

The chain is built from TRBV7-8 and TRBJ2-3; D ambiguous. The CDR3 runs to 12 residues. Germline V CDR1 and CDR2: SGHVS, FQNEAQ. Deletions cut 5 bases from V and 4 bases from J, with 7 bases between. The CDR3 coding sequence is TGTGCCAGCAGCCCCTCTTCAGATACGCAGTATTTT. Translating it yields CASSPSSDTQYF.